These T cell receptor beta chains were read from a single sample in a study of CD8+CD57+ T cells in acquired aplastic anemia. TCRdb reanalysed the reads using MiXCR and keeps one entry per CDR3 protein. Altogether a few hundred thousand distinct CDR3 sequences are present, 34% being singletons, with the ten largest covering 0.9% to 1.2%. Sequencing used sorted CD4+, CD8+, or CD8+CD57+ T cells (not recorded which) from PBMCs. The receptors come from a human donor in good health, serving as a control. Both conserved end residues are part of each CDR3. The order of the fields is CDR3 length, J gene, V gene, clone size, D gene, CDR3 protein, CDR3 DNA. The D gene is left open where the match is weak. Size tells how often a clone was seen (once, few, many) or the class of an expanded clone, and some rows leave it out.

CDR3 length: 13; J gene: TRBJ1-5; V gene: TRBV19; clone size: many; D gene: TRBD1; CDR3 protein: CASGQGLDQPQHF; CDR3 DNA: TGTGCCAGCGGACAGGGGTTAGATCAGCCCCAGCATTTT
CDR3 length: 13; J gene: TRBJ1-6; V gene: TRBV10-3; clone size: -; D gene: TRBD1; CDR3 protein: CATEPGQNSPLHF; CDR3 DNA: TGTGCCACCGAGCCGGGACAGAATTCACCCCTCCACTTT
CDR3 length: 15; J gene: TRBJ2-5; V gene: TRBV6-1; clone size: few; D gene: TRBD1; CDR3 protein: CASSGTGAVTETQYF; CDR3 DNA: TGTGCCAGCAGTGGGACAGGGGCGGTGACGGAGACCCAGTACTTC
CDR3 length: 15; J gene: TRBJ2-3; V gene: TRBV4-1; clone size: -; D gene: -; CDR3 protein: CASSQMGLSTDTQYF; CDR3 DNA: TGCGCCAGCAGCCAAATGGGACTGAGCACAGATACGCAGTATTTT
CDR3 length: 14; J gene: TRBJ1-6; V gene: TRBV2; clone size: -; D gene: TRBD1; CDR3 protein: CPSRRDRGNPPLHF; CDR3 DNA: TGTCCCAGCAGAAGGGACAGGGGTAATCCACCCCTCCACTTT
CDR3 length: 12; J gene: TRBJ1-2; V gene: TRBV29-1; clone size: -; D gene: TRBD1; CDR3 protein: CSVYNRGYGYTF; CDR3 DNA: TGCAGCGTGTACAACAGGGGCTATGGCTACACCTTC
CDR3 length: 14; J gene: TRBJ2-1; V gene: TRBV7-3; clone size: many; D gene: TRBD2; CDR3 protein: CASSLAGGYNEQFF; CDR3 DNA: TGTGCCAGCAGCTTAGCGGGAGGGTACAATGAGCAGTTCTTC
CDR3 length: 14; J gene: TRBJ2-7; V gene: TRBV19; clone size: many; D gene: -; CDR3 protein: CASSIGTGAYEQYF; CDR3 DNA: TGTGCCAGTAGTATAGGAACCGGAGCCTACGAGCAGTACTTC
CDR3 length: 14; J gene: TRBJ2-1; V gene: TRBV29-1; clone size: -; D gene: -; CDR3 protein: CSVVRRGNDNEQFF; CDR3 DNA: TGCAGCGTTGTTAGGCGGGGAAACGACAATGAGCAGTTCTTC
CDR3 length: 21; J gene: TRBJ1-3; V gene: TRBV7-6; clone size: -; D gene: -; CDR3 protein: CASSLVERQGHRCSLRNTIYF; CDR3 DNA: TGTGCCAGCAGCTTAGTAGAGCGGCAGGGCCACCGGTGCTCTCTGAGAAACACCATATATTTT
CDR3 length: 16; J gene: TRBJ1-2; V gene: TRBV30; clone size: few; D gene: -; CDR3 protein: CAWSTLKRPTLLGYTF; CDR3 DNA: TGTGCCTGGAGCACACTAAAAAGACCCACACTATTGGGCTACACCTTC
CDR3 length: 16; J gene: TRBJ2-5; V gene: TRBV24-1; clone size: many; D gene: -; CDR3 protein: CATSDPNQGGGETQYF; CDR3 DNA: TGTGCCACCAGTGACCCTAATCAGGGTGGCGGAGAGACCCAGTACTTC
CDR3 length: 16; J gene: TRBJ2-7; V gene: TRBV12-3/TRBV12-4; clone size: few; D gene: -; CDR3 protein: CASSFPSRLKSYEQYF; CDR3 DNA: TGTGCCAGCAGTTTCCCCTCGCGGCTCAAATCCTACGAGCAGTACTTC
CDR3 length: 16; J gene: TRBJ2-7; V gene: TRBV2; clone size: many; D gene: TRBD1; CDR3 protein: CASSVSPDRATYEQYF; CDR3 DNA: TGTGCCAGCAGTGTGAGTCCGGACAGGGCTACCTACGAGCAGTACTTC
CDR3 length: 15; J gene: TRBJ2-1; V gene: TRBV19; clone size: many; D gene: TRBD2; CDR3 protein: CASRIAGVTYNEQFF; CDR3 DNA: TGTGCCAGTAGGATAGCGGGAGTGACCTACAATGAGCAGTTCTTC
CDR3 length: 18; J gene: TRBJ1-2; V gene: TRBV7-3; clone size: -; D gene: -; CDR3 protein: CASSLTAPGGPGNYGYTF; CDR3 DNA: TGTGCCAGCAGCTTAACGGCCCCCGGGGGCCCCGGTAACTATGGCTACACCTTC
CDR3 length: 12; J gene: TRBJ2-7; V gene: TRBV6-5; clone size: few; D gene: -; CDR3 protein: CASSYSEHEQYF; CDR3 DNA: TGTGCCAGCAGTTACTCGGAGCACGAGCAGTACTTC
CDR3 length: 14; J gene: TRBJ1-2; V gene: TRBV12-5; clone size: -; D gene: -; CDR3 protein: CASGSGVPGYGYTF; CDR3 DNA: TGTGCTAGTGGTTCAGGGGTGCCCGGCTATGGCTACACCTTC
CDR3 length: 11; J gene: TRBJ2-3; V gene: TRBV19; clone size: -; D gene: -; CDR3 protein: CVSSIADTQYF; CDR3 DNA: TGTGTCAGTAGTATTGCAGATACGCAGTATTTT
CDR3 length: 12; J gene: TRBJ1-3; V gene: TRBV7-4; clone size: few; D gene: -; CDR3 protein: CASSPWGDTIYF; CDR3 DNA: TGTGCCAGCAGCCCTTGGGGGGACACCATATATTTT
CDR3 length: 16; J gene: TRBJ1-5; V gene: TRBV7-3; clone size: few; D gene: -; CDR3 protein: CASSLSMFHSNQPRHF; CDR3 DNA: TGTGCCAGCAGTCTTTCCATGTTCCATAGCAATCAGCCCCGGCATTTT
CDR3 length: 15; J gene: TRBJ1-2; V gene: TRBV11-2; clone size: -; D gene: -; CDR3 protein: CASSPSPTGRVGYTF; CDR3 DNA: TGTGCCAGCAGCCCAAGCCCTACAGGGCGGGTCGGCTACACCTTC